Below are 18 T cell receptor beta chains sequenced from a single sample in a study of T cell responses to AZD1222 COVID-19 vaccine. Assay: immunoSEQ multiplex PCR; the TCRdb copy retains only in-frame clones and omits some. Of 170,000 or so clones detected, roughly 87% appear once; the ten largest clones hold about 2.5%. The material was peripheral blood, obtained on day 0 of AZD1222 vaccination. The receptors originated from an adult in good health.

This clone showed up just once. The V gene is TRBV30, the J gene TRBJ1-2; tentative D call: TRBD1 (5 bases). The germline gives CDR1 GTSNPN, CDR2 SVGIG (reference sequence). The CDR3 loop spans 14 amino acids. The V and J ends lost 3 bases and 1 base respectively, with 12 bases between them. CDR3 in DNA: TGTGCCTGGAGCAGATGGGGCAGTAACTATGGCTACACCTTC. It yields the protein CAWSRWGSNYGYTF.

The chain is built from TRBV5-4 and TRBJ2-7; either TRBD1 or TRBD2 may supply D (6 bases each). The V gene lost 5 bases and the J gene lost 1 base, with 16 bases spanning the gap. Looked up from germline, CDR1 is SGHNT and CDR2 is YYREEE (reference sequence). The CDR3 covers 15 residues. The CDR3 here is CASSSRGRVSYEQYF. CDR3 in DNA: TGTGCCAGCAGTTCCCGGGGGCGGGTATCCTACGAGCAGTACTTC.

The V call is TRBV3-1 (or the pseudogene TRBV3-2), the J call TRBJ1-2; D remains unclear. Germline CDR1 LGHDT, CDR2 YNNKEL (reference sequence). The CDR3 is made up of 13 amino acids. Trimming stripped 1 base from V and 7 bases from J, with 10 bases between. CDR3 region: CASSQGGAFGYTF. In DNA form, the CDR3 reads TGTGCCAGCAGCCAAGGGGGAGCATTTGGCTACACCTTC.

The CDR3 is CASSVYRGRSGRGETQYF. The CDR3 nucleotides read TGTGCCAGCAGTGTTTACAGGGGGCGAAGCGGGAGAGGAGAGACCCAGTACTTC. The V and J genes are TRBV6-1 and TRBJ2-5; the D gene is possibly TRBD1 (9 bases). Trimming cost V 4 bases and J 4 bases, with 25 bases left between them. This CDR3 has 18 amino acids. Germline lookup yields CDR1 MNHNS and CDR2 SASEGT.

The CDR3 DNA sequence: TGTGCCAGCTCACTCCTAACACGAATTGACGAGCAGTACTTC. It encodes CASSLLTRIDEQYF. The chain employs TRBV18 and TRBJ2-7; no firm D call. Trimming shortened V by 4 bases and J by 5 bases, and 15 bases separated the two germline ends. The CDR3 is made up of 14 amino acids. Germline values: CDR1 KGHSH, CDR2 LQKENI.

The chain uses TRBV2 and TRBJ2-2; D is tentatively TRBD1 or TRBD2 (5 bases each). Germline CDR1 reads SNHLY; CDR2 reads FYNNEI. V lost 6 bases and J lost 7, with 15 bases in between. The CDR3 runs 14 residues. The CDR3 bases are TGTGCCAGCAGCGTCGGGGACCGTCACGGGGAGCTGTTTTTT. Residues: CASSVGDRHGELFF.

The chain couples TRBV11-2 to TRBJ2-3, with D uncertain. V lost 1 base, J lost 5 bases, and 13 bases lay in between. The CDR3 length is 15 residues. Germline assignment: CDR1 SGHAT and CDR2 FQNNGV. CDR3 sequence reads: CASSLGQLNGDTQYF. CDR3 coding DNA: TGTGCCAGCAGCTTAGGTCAACTTAACGGAGATACGCAGTATTTT.

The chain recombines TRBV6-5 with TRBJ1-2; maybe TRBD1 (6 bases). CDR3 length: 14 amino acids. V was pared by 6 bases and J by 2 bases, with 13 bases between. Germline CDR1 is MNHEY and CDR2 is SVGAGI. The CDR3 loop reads CASRMTGSNYGYTF. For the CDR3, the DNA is TGTGCCAGCAGGATGACAGGATCGAACTATGGCTACACCTTC.

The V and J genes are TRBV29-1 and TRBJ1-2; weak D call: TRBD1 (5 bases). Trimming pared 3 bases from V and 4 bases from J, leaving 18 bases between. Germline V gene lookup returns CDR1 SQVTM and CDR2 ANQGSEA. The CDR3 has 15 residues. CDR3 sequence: CSVDPLREGSYGYTF. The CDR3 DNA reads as TGCAGCGTTGACCCCTTAAGGGAGGGGAGCTATGGCTACACCTTC.

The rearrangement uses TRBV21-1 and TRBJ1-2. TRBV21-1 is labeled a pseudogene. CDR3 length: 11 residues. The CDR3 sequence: CASRMKGGYTF. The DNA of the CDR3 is TGTGCCAGCCGTATGAAGGGCGGCTACACCTTC.

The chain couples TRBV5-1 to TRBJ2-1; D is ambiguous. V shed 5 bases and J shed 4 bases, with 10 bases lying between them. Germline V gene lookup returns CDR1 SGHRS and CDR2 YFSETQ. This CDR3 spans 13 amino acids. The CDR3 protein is CASRGEAYNEQFF. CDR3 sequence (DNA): TGCGCCAGCAGAGGAGAAGCTTACAATGAGCAGTTCTTC.

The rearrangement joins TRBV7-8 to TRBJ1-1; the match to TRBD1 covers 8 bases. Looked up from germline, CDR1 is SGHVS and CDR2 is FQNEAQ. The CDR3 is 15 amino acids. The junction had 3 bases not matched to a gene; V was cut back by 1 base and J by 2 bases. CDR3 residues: CASSLVAGGNTEAFF. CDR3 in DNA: TGTGCCAGCAGCTTAGTGGCAGGGGGCAACACTGAAGCTTTCTTT.

The CDR3 protein is CASSRGLADRFF. The CDR3 coding sequence is TGTGCCAGCAGCCGCGGACTAGCGGATAGGTTCTTC. This chain connects TRBV7-9 to TRBJ2-1; TRBD2 agrees at 10 bases. Germline values: CDR1 SEHNR, CDR2 FQNEAQ (reference sequence). The CDR3 is 12 amino acids. Unmatched junction bases numbered 7, after V lost 5 bases and J lost 15 bases.

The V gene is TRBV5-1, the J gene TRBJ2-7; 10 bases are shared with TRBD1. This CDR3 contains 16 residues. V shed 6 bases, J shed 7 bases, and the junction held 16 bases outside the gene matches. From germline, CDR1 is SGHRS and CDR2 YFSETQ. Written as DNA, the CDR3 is TGCGCCAGCAAGGACGCGGTGACAGGGGGCGCGGGGGAGCAGTACTTC. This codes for CASKDAVTGGAGEQYF.

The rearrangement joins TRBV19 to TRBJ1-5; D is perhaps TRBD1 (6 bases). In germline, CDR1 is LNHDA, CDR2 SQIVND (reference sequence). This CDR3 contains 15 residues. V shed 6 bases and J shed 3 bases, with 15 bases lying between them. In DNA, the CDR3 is TGTGCCAGTAGCTCCAGGGGTTTTGACAATCAGCCCCAGCATTTT. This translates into CASSSRGFDNQPQHF.

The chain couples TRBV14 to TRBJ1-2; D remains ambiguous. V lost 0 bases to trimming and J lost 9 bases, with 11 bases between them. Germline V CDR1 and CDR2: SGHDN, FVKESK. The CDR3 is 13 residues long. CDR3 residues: CASSQDASFSYTF. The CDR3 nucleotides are TGTGCCAGCAGCCAAGATGCCAGTTTTAGCTACACCTTC. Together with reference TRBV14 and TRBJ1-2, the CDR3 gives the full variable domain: EAGVTQFPSHSVIEKGQTVTLRCDPISGHDNLYWYRRVMGKEIKFLLHFVKESKQDESGMPNNRFLAERTGGTYSTLKVQPAELEDSGVYFCASSQDASFSYTFGSGTRLTVV.

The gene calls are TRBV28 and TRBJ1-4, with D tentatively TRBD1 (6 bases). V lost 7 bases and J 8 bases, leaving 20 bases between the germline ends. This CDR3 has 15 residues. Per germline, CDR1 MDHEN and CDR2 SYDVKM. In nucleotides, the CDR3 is TGTGCCAGCACCTTTGGGGGCGGCGGGGGGGAAAAACTGTTTTTT. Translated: CASTFGGGGGEKLFF.

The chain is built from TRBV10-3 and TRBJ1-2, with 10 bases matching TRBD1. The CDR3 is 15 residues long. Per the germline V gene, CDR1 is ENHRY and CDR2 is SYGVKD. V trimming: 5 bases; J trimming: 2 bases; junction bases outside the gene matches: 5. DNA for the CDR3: TGTGCCATCAGTCCCCGGGACAGGGGAAACTATGGCTACACCTTC. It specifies CAISPRDRGNYGYTF.